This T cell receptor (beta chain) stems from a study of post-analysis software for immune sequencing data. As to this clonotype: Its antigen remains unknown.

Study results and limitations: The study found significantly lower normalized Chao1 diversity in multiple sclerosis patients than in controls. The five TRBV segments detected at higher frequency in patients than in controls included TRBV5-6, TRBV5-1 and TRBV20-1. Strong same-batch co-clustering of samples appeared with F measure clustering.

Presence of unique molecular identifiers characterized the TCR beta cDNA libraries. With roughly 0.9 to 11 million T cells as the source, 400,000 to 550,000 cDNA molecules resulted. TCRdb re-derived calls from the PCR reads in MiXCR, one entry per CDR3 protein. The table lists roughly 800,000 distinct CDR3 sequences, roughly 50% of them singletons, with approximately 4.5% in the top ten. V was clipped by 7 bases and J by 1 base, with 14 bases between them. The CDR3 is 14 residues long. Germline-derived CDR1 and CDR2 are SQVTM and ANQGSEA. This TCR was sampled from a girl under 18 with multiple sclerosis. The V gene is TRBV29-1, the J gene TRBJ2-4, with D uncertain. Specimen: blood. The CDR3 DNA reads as TGCAGCGCCCGGCCGGAAGTGGCCAAAAACATTCAGTACTTC. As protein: CSARPEVAKNIQYF.